These 21 T cell receptor beta chains were all obtained from the same sample, sequenced in a study of cytomegalovirus exposure and HLA in healthy donors. The PCR had 60 Vbeta and 13 Jbeta primers. Generated by immunoSEQ multiplex PCR, the TCRdb table keeps only in-frame clones and is missing some. The repertoire holds 150,000 to 200,000 clones, with 68% as singletons. The sample consisted of PBMCs. These receptors originate from a man younger than 45 in good health and CMV-seropositive.

The CDR3 nucleotides read TGTGCCAGCAGCCACATAAGCGACGAGCAGTACTTC. This translates into CASSHISDEQYF. This chain connects TRBV14 to TRBJ2-7; no firm D call. Trimming stripped 3 bases from V and 5 bases from J, with 8 bases between. CDR3 length: 12 residues. Germline values: CDR1 SGHDN, CDR2 FVKESK.

This chain joins TRBV7-3 and TRBJ1-3, with 8 bases lining up with TRBD1. Per the germline V gene, CDR1 is SGHTA and CDR2 is FQGTGA. The CDR3 sequence is 17 residues long. The V segment lost 1 base and the J segment 4 bases; nucleotides outside the gene matches: 9. The CDR3 sequence is CASSLNVQGDSGNTIYF. CDR3 in DNA: TGTGCCAGCAGCTTAAATGTACAGGGGGATTCCGGAAACACCATATATTTT.

V usage is TRBV6-5 and J usage is TRBJ2-3; the match to TRBD1 covers 9 bases. J was trimmed by 11 bases and V by 2 bases; bases with no gene match: 5. Germline V gene sequence: CDR1 MNHEY, CDR2 SVGAGI. CDR3 size: 13 residues. CDR3 bases: TGTGCCAGCAGTTACCACGGGGGACAGGGGCAGTATTTT. It encodes CASSYHGGQGQYF.

The chain links TRBV7-9 to TRBJ2-5; 9 nucleotides line up with TRBD1. Near its end, the DNA agrees better with TRBJ2-7, so the J call may be wrong. The CDR3 extends over 15 amino acids. CDR1 is SEHNR and CDR2 is FQNEAQ in the germline V gene (reference sequence). This chain's CDR3 is CASSLVTGTGFEQYF. The CDR3 DNA is TGTGCCAGCAGCTTAGTTACCGGGACAGGGTTCGAGCAGTACTTC.

This clone was picked up a small number of times. The rearrangement links TRBV7-9 to TRBJ2-5; D might be TRBD2 (6 bases). TRBJ2-7 matches the DNA end more closely, so the J call is doubtful. This CDR3 contains 14 residues. Germline V gives CDR1 SEHNR, CDR2 FQNEAQ (reference sequence). Here the CDR3 reads CASSTGLLPYEQYF. CDR3 coding DNA: TGTGCCAGCAGCACGGGACTCCTTCCCTACGAGCAGTACTTC.

This clone showed up just a few times. The chain joins TRBV11-3 to TRBJ1-2; 7 bases agree with TRBD1. The CDR3 runs to 13 residues. Trimming at V came to 5 bases and at J to 7 bases, leaving 7 bases not matched to a gene. Germline assignment: CDR1 SGHNT and CDR2 YENEEA. The CDR3 sequence: CASSPGAGGGYTF. The CDR3 nucleotides are TGTGCCAGCAGCCCCGGGGCAGGGGGTGGCTACACCTTC.

In its sample, this clone was seen a few times. The V gene is TRBV9, the J gene TRBJ2-2, with 7 bases matching TRBD2. The CDR3 covers 16 residues. Trimming cost V 6 bases and J 2 bases; bases outside gene matches: 10. Germline lookup yields CDR1 SGDLS and CDR2 YYNGEE. In nucleotides, the CDR3 is TGTGCCAGCACCCTCCGTGGGAGGGAAAACACCGGGGAGCTGTTTTTT. This encodes CASTLRGRENTGELFF. The whole variable domain, remainder taken from reference TRBV9 and TRBJ2-2, is DSGVTQTPKHLITATGQRVTLRCSPRSGDLSVYWYQQSLDQGLQFLIQYYNGEERAKGNILERFSAQQFPDLHSELNLSSLELGDSALYFCASTLRGRENTGELFFGEGSRLTVL.

This rearrangement joins TRBV7-6 to TRBJ2-7; perhaps TRBD2 as D (5 bases). Germline CDR1 is SGHVS and CDR2 is FNYEAQ. The V gene lost 2 bases and the J gene lost 7 bases, with 15 bases spanning the gap. This CDR3 has 14 residues. The CDR3 here is CASSLSAGPGEQYF. CDR3 bases: TGTGCCAGCAGCTTATCGGCAGGACCGGGGGAGCAGTACTTC.

The chain joins TRBV5-4 to TRBJ2-7; D ambiguous. Trimming took off 4 bases at V and 10 bases at J, with 12 bases between the two ends. Germline V gene lookup returns CDR1 SGHNT and CDR2 YYREEE (reference sequence). The CDR3 loop spans 11 amino acids. The CDR3 loop is CASSGGRSQYF. Written as DNA, the CDR3 is TGTGCCAGCAGCGGTGGGCGATCCCAGTACTTC.

The chain recombines TRBV2 with TRBJ1-5, with 11 bases identical to TRBD1. Germline V lookup: CDR1 SNHLY, CDR2 FYNNEI. The CDR3 length is 17 residues. Losses at the gene ends were 5 bases for V and 7 bases for J; bases not matched to a gene: 13. CDR3 region: CASSLTGTGGRGQPQHF. Written as DNA, the CDR3 is TGTGCCAGCAGTTTAACCGGGACAGGGGGTCGAGGGCAGCCCCAGCATTTT.

The chain couples TRBV28 to TRBJ1-5, with TRBD1 as a possible D gene (5 bases). Trimming removed 5 bases from V and 4 bases from J, with 15 bases in between. This CDR3 region has 15 residues. Germline values: CDR1 MDHEN, CDR2 SYDVKM. The CDR3 reads CASSLTGVGNQPQHF. Here the CDR3 DNA reads TGTGCCAGCAGTCTCACAGGCGTAGGGAATCAGCCCCAGCATTTT.

The chain carries TRBV19 and TRBJ2-7, with TRBD2 matching 7 bases. Germline CDR1 is LNHDA and CDR2 is SQIVND (reference sequence). The length of the CDR3 is 15 residues. V dropped 7 bases and J dropped 1; count of bases not matched to a gene: 10. CDR3 bases: TGTGCCAGTACCGGGGCTAGCGGCCCTTCCTACGAGCAGTACTTC. It translates to CASTGASGPSYEQYF.

The chain links TRBV7-9 to TRBJ1-5; the D gene is possibly TRBD1 (6 bases). Trimming stripped 1 base from V and 5 bases from J, with 15 bases between. CDR1 is SEHNR and CDR2 is FQNEAQ in the germline V gene (reference sequence). The CDR3 extends over 16 amino acids. The CDR3 sequence is CASSLGGQSYHQPQHF. The CDR3 DNA follows: TGTGCCAGCAGCTTAGGGGGGCAGAGTTATCATCAGCCCCAGCATTTT.

The rearrangement links TRBV7-2 to TRBJ2-7; unclear D gene. The germline CDR1 and CDR2 sequences are SGHTA and FQGNSA. The V and J ends lost 5 bases and 4 bases respectively, with 9 bases between them. The CDR3 runs to 12 residues. The chain's CDR3 is CASSPTFYEQYF. CDR3 sequence (DNA): TGTGCCAGCAGCCCCACTTTTTACGAGCAGTACTTC.

Concerning this clone itself: The CDR3 end shows no conserved phenylalanine or tryptophan, and so a read error is likely. V and J are TRBV6-4 and TRBJ2-7; D uncertain. Germline V gene lookup returns CDR1 MRHNA and CDR2 SNTAGT. This CDR3 has 14 amino acids. V lost 0 bases, J lost 7 bases, and 13 bases lay in between. Here the CDR3 DNA reads TGTGCCAGCAGTGACTCGATAGGGTCCGGGGAGCAGTACCTC. Translating it yields CASSDSIGSGEQYL.

The chain joins TRBV5-1 to TRBJ2-7; 9 bases match TRBD2. The CDR3 is 20 residues long. Per germline, CDR1 SGHRS and CDR2 YFSETQ. With 4 bases clipped from V and 4 bases from J, the junction kept 24 bases outside the gene matches. The CDR3 sequence: CASSAPLGGLAIPRTYEQYF. The CDR3 nucleotides are TGCGCCAGCAGCGCACCCTTGGGGGGACTAGCAATACCGCGGACTTACGAGCAGTACTTC.

The rearrangement links TRBV5-1 to TRBJ1-1, with D possibly TRBD1 on 6 matching bases. V was cut by 6 bases and J by 1 base, with 10 bases left in between. CDR1 and CDR2 from the germline V gene are SGHRS and YFSETQ. The CDR3 covers 13 residues. CDR3: CASTWDTNTEAFF. The CDR3 bases are TGCGCCAGCACCTGGGACACGAACACTGAAGCTTTCTTT. Filled out from reference TRBV5-1 and TRBJ1-1, the complete variable domain reads KAGVTQTPRYLIKTRGQQVTLSCSPISGHRSVSWYQQTPGQGLQFLFEYFSETQRNKGNFPGRFSGRQFSNSRSEMNVSTLELGDSALYLCASTWDTNTEAFFGQGTRLTVV.

This clone was counted only a few times. The chain joins TRBV5-1 to TRBJ2-7; 10 nucleotides line up with TRBD2. From germline, CDR1 is SGHRS and CDR2 YFSETQ. V was pared by 2 bases and J by 5 bases, with 1 base of the junction left unmatched. The CDR3 totals 13 residues. Here the CDR3 reads CASSLTSGNEQYF. The CDR3, as DNA: TGCGCCAGCAGCTTAACTAGCGGGAACGAGCAGTACTTC.

J is TRBJ1-6 and V is TRBV7-3, with 7 bases fitting TRBD1. Per the germline V gene, CDR1 is SGHTA and CDR2 is FQGTGA. The CDR3 runs to 13 residues. Losses at the gene ends were 4 bases for V and 8 bases for J; bases not matched to a gene: 2. Written as DNA, the CDR3 is TGTGCCAGCAGCTCCACAGGGGATTCACCCCTCCACTTT. Residues: CASSSTGDSPLHF.

The CDR3 sequence is CASSERLAGVREQYF. The CDR3 nucleotides are TGTGCCAGCAGTGAACGTTTGGCGGGAGTGCGGGAGCAGTACTTC. The chain employs TRBV6-1 and TRBJ2-7; 7 bases are a match to TRBD2. The CDR3 contains 15 residues. The J segment lost 7 bases and the V segment lost 2 bases, leaving 11 bases of the junction unmatched. From germline, CDR1 is MNHNS and CDR2 SASEGT.

This clone was seen only a few times. This chain links TRBV7-2 with TRBJ1-1; D not certain. The CDR3 length is 14 residues. V lost 5 bases and J 0 bases, leaving 10 bases between the germline ends. The germline gives CDR1 SGHTA, CDR2 FQGNSA. The CDR3 protein is CASSRVPLNTEAFF. Here the CDR3 DNA reads TGTGCCAGCAGCCGAGTGCCTTTGAACACTGAAGCTTTCTTT.